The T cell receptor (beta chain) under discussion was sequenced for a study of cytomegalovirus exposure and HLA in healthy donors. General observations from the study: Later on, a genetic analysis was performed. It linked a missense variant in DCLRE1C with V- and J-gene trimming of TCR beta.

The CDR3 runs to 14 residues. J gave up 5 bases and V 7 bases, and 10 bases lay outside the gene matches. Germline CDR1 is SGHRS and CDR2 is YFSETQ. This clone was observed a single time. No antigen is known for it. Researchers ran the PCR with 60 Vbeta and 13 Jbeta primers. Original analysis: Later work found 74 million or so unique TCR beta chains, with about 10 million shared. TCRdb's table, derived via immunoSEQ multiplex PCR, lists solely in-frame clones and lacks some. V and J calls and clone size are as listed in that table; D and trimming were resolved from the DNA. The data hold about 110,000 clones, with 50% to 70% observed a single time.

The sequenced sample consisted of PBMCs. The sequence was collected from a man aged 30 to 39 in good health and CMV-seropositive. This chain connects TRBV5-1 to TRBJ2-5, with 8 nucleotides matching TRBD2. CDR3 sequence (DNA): TGCGCCAGCCGGTCCGAGGGGACTAGGGAGACCCAGTACTTC. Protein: CASRSEGTRETQYF.